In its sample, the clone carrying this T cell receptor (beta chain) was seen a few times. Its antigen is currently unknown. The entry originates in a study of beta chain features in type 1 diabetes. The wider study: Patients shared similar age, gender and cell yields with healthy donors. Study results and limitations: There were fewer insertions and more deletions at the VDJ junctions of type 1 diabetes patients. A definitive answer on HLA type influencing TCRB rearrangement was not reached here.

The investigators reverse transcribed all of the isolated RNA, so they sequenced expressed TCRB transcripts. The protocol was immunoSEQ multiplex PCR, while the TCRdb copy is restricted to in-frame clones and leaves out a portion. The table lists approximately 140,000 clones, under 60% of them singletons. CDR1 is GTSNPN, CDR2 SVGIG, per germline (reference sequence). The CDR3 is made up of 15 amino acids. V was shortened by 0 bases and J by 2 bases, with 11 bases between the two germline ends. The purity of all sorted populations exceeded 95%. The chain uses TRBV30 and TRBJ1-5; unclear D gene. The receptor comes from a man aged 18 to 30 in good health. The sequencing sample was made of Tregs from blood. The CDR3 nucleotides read TGTGCCTGGAGTGTACGTAGAAGTGGCAATCAGCCCCAGCATTTT. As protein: CAWSVRRSGNQPQHF.